This TCR beta chain appears in the sequencing data of a study of T cell repertoires in cytomegalovirus infection. Study-wide results and caveats: It was HLA-C-restricted CMV-specific TCR beta clonotypes that dominated the response ex vivo.

Notes on this clonotype: What it binds is unknown.

TCRdb re-analysed the reads in MiXCR, keeping a single row per CDR3 protein. The table includes roughly 640,000 distinct CDR3 sequences, roughly 24% detected once. Germline V lookup: CDR1 MNHEY, CDR2 SVGEGT. CDR3 length equals 18 residues. V trimming: 5 bases; J trimming: 4 bases; junction bases outside the gene matches: 15. The receptor's source is a human donor in good health (CMV status not recorded). Some clones in this sample may be carry-over from other donors' samples. The gene calls are TRBV6-2 or TRBV6-3 and TRBJ2-2, with TRBD1 matching 8 bases. The source material was CD8+ T cells from PBMCs. The CDR3 DNA is TGTGCCAGCAGTCCAAGGGACAGGTGGTATTTTGGCACCGGGGAGCTGTTTTTT. Protein sequence: CASSPRDRWYFGTGELFF.